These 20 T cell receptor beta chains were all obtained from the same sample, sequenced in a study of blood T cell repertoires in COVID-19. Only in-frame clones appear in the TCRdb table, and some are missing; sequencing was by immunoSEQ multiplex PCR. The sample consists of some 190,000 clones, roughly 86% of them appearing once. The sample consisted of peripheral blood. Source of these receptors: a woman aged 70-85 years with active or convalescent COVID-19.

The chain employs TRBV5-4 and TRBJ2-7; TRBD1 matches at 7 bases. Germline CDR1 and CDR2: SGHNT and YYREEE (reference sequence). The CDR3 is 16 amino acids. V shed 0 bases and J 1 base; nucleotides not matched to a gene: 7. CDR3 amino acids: CASSLAPLTGSYEQYF. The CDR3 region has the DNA TGTGCCAGCAGCTTGGCCCCTTTGACAGGGTCCTACGAGCAGTACTTC.

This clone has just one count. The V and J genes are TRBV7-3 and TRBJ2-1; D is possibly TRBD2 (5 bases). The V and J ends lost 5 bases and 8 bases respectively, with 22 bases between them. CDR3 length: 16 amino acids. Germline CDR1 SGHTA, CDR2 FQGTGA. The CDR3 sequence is CASSPHPGVYSDEQFF. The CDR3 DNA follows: TGTGCCAGCAGCCCCCATCCCGGGGTTTATTCCGATGAGCAGTTCTTC.

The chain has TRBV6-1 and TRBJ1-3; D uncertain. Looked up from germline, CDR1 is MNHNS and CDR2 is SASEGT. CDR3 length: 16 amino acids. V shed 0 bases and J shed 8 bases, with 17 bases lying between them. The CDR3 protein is CASSEANLGVRDTIYF. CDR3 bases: TGTGCCAGCAGTGAAGCCAACCTCGGGGTGCGAGACACCATATATTTT.

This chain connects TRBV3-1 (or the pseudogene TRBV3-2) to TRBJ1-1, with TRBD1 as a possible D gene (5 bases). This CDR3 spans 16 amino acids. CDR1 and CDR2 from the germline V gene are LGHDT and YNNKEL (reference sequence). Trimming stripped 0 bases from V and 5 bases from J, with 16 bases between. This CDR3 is CASSQESGGRGTEAFF. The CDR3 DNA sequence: TGTGCCAGCAGCCAAGAGTCTGGGGGTCGGGGGACTGAAGCTTTCTTT.

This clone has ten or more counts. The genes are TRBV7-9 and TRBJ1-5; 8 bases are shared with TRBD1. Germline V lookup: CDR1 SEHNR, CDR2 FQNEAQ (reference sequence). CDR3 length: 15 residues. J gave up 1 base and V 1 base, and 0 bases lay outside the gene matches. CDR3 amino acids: CASSLGQGSNQPQHF. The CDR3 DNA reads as TGTGCCAGCAGCTTAGGACAGGGGAGCAATCAGCCCCAGCATTTT.

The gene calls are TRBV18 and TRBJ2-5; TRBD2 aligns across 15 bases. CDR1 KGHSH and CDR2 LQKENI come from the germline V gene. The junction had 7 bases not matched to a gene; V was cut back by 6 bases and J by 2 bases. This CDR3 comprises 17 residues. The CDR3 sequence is CASSPAGLAGGQETQYF. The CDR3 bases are TGTGCCAGCTCCCCCGCGGGACTAGCGGGAGGACAAGAGACCCAGTACTTC. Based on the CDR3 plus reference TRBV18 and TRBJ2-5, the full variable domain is NAGVMQNPRHLVRRRGQEARLRCSPMKGHSHVYWYRQLPEEGLKFMVYLQKENIIDESGMPKERFSAEFPKEGPSILRIQQVVRGDSAAYFCASSPAGLAGGQETQYFGPGTRLLVL.

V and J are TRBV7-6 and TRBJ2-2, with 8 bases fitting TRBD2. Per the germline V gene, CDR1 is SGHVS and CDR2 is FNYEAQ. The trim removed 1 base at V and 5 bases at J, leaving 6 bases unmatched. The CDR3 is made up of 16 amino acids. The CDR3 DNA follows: TGTGCCAGCAGCTTAGGTCCGGGAGGGCCAACCGGGGAGCTGTTTTTT. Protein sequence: CASSLGPGGPTGELFF.

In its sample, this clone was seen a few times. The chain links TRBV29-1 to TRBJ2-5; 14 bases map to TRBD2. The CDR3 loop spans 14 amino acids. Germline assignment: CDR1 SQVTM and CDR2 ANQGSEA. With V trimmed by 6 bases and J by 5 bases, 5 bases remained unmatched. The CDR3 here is CSVHGLAGGETQYF. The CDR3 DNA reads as TGCAGCGTCCATGGACTAGCGGGAGGCGAGACCCAGTACTTC.

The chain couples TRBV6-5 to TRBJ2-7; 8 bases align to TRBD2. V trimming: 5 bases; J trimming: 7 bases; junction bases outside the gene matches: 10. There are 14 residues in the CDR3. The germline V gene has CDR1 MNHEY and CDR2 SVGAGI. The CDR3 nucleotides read TGTGCCAGCAGTCGAGCGCGGGAGGTGGGAGAGCAGTACTTC. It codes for CASSRAREVGEQYF.

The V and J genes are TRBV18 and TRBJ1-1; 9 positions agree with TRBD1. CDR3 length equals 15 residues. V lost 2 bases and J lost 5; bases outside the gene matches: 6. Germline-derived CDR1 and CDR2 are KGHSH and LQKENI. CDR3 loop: CASSPGTGSGTEAFF. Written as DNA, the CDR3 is TGTGCCAGCTCACCAGGGACAGGGAGTGGGACTGAAGCTTTCTTT. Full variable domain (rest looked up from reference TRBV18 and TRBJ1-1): NAGVMQNPRHLVRRRGQEARLRCSPMKGHSHVYWYRQLPEEGLKFMVYLQKENIIDESGMPKERFSAEFPKEGPSILRIQQVVRGDSAAYFCASSPGTGSGTEAFFGQGTRLTVV.

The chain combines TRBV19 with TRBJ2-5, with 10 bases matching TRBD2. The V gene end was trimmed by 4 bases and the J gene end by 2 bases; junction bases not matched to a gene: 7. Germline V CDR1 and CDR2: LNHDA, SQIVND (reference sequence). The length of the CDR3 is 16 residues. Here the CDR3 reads CASSTPGLAVQETQYF. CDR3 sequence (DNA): TGTGCCAGTAGTACCCCTGGACTAGCGGTACAAGAGACCCAGTACTTC.

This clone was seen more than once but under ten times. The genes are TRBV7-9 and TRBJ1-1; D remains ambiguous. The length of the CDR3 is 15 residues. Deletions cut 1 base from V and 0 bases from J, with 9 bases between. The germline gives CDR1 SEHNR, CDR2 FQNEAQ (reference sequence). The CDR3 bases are TGTGCCAGCAGCTTAGTTGGCAGGTTGAACACTGAAGCTTTCTTT. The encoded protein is CASSLVGRLNTEAFF.

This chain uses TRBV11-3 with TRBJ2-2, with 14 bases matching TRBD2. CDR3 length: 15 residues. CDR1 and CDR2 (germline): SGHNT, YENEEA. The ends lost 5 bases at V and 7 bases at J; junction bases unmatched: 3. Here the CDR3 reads CASSQGLAGVGELFF. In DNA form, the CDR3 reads TGTGCCAGCAGCCAGGGACTAGCGGGAGTCGGGGAGCTGTTTTTT.

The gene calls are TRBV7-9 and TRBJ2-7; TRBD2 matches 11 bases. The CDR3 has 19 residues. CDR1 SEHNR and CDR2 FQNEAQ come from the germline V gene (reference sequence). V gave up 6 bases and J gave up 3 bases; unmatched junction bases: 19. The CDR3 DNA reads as TGTGCCAGCAGAACTAGCGGGAGCTTTCGGGTCCATTTCTTCTACGAGCAGTACTTC. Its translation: CASRTSGSFRVHFFYEQYF.

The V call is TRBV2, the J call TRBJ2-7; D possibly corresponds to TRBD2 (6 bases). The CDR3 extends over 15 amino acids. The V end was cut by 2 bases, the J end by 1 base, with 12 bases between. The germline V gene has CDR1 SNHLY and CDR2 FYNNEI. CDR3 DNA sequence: TGTGCCAGCAGTGAATCTGGGGGACTGTCCTACGAGCAGTACTTC. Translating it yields CASSESGGLSYEQYF.

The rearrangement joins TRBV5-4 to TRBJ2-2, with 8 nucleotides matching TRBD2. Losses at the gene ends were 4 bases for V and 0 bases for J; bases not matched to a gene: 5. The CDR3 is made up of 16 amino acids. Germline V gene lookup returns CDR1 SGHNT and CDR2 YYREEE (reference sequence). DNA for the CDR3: TGTGCCAGCAGCCCTCCGGGACTAGCGAACACCGGGGAGCTGTTTTTT. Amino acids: CASSPPGLANTGELFF.

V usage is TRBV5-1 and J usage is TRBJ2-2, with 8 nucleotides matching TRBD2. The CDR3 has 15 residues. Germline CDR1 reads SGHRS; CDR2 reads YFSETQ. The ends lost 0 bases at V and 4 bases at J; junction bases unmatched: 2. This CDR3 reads CASSLDGRATGELFF. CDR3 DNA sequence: TGCGCCAGCAGCTTGGACGGGAGGGCCACCGGGGAGCTGTTTTTT.

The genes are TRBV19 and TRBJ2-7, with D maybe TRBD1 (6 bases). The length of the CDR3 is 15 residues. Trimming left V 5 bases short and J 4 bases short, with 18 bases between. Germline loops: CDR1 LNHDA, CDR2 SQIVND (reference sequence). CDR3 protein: CASSPFWGPMYEQYF. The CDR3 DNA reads TGTGCCAGTAGTCCCTTCTGGGGGCCTATGTACGAGCAGTACTTC.

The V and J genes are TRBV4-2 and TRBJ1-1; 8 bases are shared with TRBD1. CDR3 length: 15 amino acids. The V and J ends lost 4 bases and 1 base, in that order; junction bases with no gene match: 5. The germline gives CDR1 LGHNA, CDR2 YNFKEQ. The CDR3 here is CASSLRQGPNTEAFF. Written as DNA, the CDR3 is TGTGCCAGCAGCCTCAGACAGGGGCCGAACACTGAAGCTTTCTTT.

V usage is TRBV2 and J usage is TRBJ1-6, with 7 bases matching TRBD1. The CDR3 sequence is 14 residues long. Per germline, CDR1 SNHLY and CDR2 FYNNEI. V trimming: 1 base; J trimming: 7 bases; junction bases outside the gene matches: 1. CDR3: CASSEGRGNSPLHF. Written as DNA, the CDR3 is TGTGCCAGCAGTGAAGGCAGGGGGAATTCACCCCTCCACTTT.